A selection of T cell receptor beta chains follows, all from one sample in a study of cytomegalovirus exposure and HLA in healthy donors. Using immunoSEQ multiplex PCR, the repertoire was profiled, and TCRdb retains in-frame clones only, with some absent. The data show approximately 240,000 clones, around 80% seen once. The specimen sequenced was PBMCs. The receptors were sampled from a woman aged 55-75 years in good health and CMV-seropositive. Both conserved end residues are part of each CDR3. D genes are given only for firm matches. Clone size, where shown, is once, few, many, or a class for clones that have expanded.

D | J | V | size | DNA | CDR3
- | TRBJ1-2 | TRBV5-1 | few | TGCGCCAGCAGCTTGGCATCTGGGGGCGAACCCTATGGCTACACCTTC | CASSLASGGEPYGYTF
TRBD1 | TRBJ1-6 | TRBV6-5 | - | TGTGCCAGCAGGGAACAGGGGAGTAATTCACCCCTCCACTTT | CASREQGSNSPLHF
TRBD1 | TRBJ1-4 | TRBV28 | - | TGTGCCAGCAGTATCTCAGGGGGCTTGGTTGAAAAACTGTTTTTT | CASSISGGLVEKLFF
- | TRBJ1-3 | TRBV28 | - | TGTGCCAGCAGAATAGATCAATCTGGAAACACCATATATTTT | CASRIDQSGNTIYF
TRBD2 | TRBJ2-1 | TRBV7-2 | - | TGTGCCAGCACCCGGACTAGCGGGCACAATGAGCAGTTCTTC | CASTRTSGHNEQFF
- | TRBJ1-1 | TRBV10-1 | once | TGCGCCAGCAAGGGGGACGGGTACACTGAAGCTTTCTTT | CASKGDGYTEAFF
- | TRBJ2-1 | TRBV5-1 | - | TGCGCCAGCAGCCCCCTTCCGCGGGAGCAGGGGAATGAGCAGTTCTTC | CASSPLPREQGNEQFF
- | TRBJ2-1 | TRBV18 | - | TGTGCCAGCTCACCACCCGGGGAGCAGTTCTTC | CASSPPGEQFF
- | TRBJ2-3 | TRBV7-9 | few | TGTGCCAGCAGCCTAGATACGCAGTATTTT | CASSLDTQYF
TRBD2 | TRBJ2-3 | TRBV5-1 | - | TGCGCCAGCACCAACCAAGCGGGAGTTAGCACAGATACGCAGTATTTT | CASTNQAGVSTDTQYF
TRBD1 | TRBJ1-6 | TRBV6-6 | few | TGTGCCAGCAGCCCCGGCAGGGGGTACAATTCACCCCTCCACTTT | CASSPGRGYNSPLHF
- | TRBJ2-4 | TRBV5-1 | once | TGCGCCAGCAGCCCTACACCGGGGGTGGACATTCAGTACTTC | CASSPTPGVDIQYF
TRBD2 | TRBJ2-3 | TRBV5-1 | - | TGCGCCAGCAGCCCGACGGGACTAGGGGTAGATACGCAGTATTTT | CASSPTGLGVDTQYF
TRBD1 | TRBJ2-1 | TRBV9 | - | TGTGCCAGCAGCGAAACCGGGACAGCGATTAATGAGCAGTTCTTC | CASSETGTAINEQFF
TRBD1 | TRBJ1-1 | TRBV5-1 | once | TGCGCCAGCACATCGGGACAGCCGAACACTGAAGCTTTCTTT | CASTSGQPNTEAFF
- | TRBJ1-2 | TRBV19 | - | TGTGCCAGTAGTATAGAGGCAGGGGTTGGGTATGGCTACACCTTC | CASSIEAGVGYGYTF
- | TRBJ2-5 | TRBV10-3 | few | TGTGCCATCAGTGGAGAAGGCAGGGAGACCCAGTACTTC | CAISGEGRETQYF
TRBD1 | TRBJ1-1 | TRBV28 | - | TGTGCCAGCAGTTCGCCCGCGACCGGGACAGGGCTTTCGGCTTTCTTT | CASSSPATGTGLSAFF
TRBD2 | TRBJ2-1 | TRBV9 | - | TGTGCCAGCAGCTCTGGACTAGCTTACAATGAGCAGTTCTTC | CASSSGLAYNEQFF
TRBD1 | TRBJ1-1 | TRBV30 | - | TGTGCGCTAAAGAGGAGGACAGGGCCGACAACTGAAGCTTTCTTT | CALKRRTGPTTEAFF
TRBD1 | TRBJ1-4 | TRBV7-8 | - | TGTGCCAGCACCCCGCTTAGTGGGACAGGGGGTGTTGAAAAACTGTTTTTT | CASTPLSGTGGVEKLFF
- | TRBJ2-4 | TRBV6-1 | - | TGTGCCAGCAGTGCTGACAGGAGAGCCAAAAACATTCAGTACTTC | CASSADRRAKNIQYF